Given below is one T cell receptor (beta chain) in context. The use of genomic DNA as template underpinned the TCR beta VDJ and CDR3 profiling. TCRdb passed the reads through MiXCR, listing each CDR3 protein once. The sample has 150,000 to 200,000 distinct CDR3 sequences; roughly 65% are singletons. The authors sequenced patients whose flow cytometry had shown CD8+CD57+ cell expansion. This entry is derived from a study of CD8+CD57+ T cells in acquired aplastic anemia. V gave up 6 bases and J gave up 10 bases, with 25 bases separating them. Per the germline V gene, CDR1 is SNHLY and CDR2 is FYNNEI. This CDR3 is built from 17 residues.

Sequenced material: sorted CD4+, CD8+, or CD8+CD57+ T cells (not recorded which) from PBMCs. The TCR was taken from a human donor with aplastic anemia. The genes are TRBV2 and TRBJ1-6; possible D gene TRBD1, 5 bases. CDR3 DNA: TGTGCCAGCAGCTTAAATTTTCCGGGGACCCTGAGCTCACCCCTCCACTTT. Protein product: CASSLNFPGTLSSPLHF. Together with reference TRBV2 and TRBJ1-6, the CDR3 gives the full variable domain: EPEVTQTPSHQVTQMGQEVILRCVPISNHLYFYWYRQILGQKVEFLVSFYNNEISEKSEIFDDQFSVERPDGSNFTLKIRSTKLEDSAMYFCASSLNFPGTLSSPLHFGNGTRLTVT.